These 23 T cell receptor beta chains came from one sample sequenced in a study of CD8 T cells in Susac syndrome. RNA amounts of about 0.5 to 1 ug underwent reverse transcription with random hexamers. One entry per CDR3 protein results from TCRdb running MiXCR on the immunoSEQ multiplex PCR reads. The sample contains roughly 200,000 distinct CDR3 sequences, under 97% of which appear only once. Sequencing was performed on CD4+ T cells from PBMCs. The receptors shown here come from a human donor with multiple sclerosis.

The J gene is TRBJ2-5, the V gene TRBV4-2; possible D gene TRBD2, 6 bases. The CDR3 extends over 16 amino acids. Germline assignment: CDR1 LGHNA and CDR2 YNFKEQ. V was trimmed by 0 bases and J by 4 bases, leaving 15 bases between them. As DNA, the CDR3 is TGTGCCAGCAGCCAAGAGGTTGGGCTGGGGGGAGAGACCCAGTACTTC. It specifies CASSQEVGLGGETQYF.

The V call is TRBV12-3 or TRBV12-4, the J call TRBJ1-5, with D hard to call. Between the trimmed V and J ends, which lost 5 bases and 5 bases, there was a span of 10 bases. The CDR3 is made up of 13 amino acids. CDR3 bases: TGTGCCAGCAGTCCAAGCAGATATCAGCCCCAGCATTTT. Residues: CASSPSRYQPQHF.

This chain joins TRBV30 and TRBJ1-2, with D hard to call. In germline, CDR1 is GTSNPN, CDR2 SVGIG (reference sequence). This CDR3 comprises 11 residues. V was clipped by 3 bases and J by 7 bases, with 9 bases between them. The DNA of the CDR3 is TGTGCCTGGAGAGTTTTACTTGGCTACACCTTC. Translating it yields CAWRVLLGYTF.

This clonotype was seen only a few times. The chain carries TRBV3-1 and TRBJ1-2; D possibly corresponds to TRBD1 (5 bases). V lost 3 bases, J lost 1 base, and 6 bases lay in between. This CDR3 is built from 13 residues. Germline V gene data show CDR1 as LGHDT and CDR2 as YNNKEL (reference sequence). The CDR3 DNA reads as TGTGCCAGCAGCCAGGGGGGTAACTATGGCTACACCTTC. It specifies CASSQGGNYGYTF. The variable domain in full, completed from reference TRBV3-1 and TRBJ1-2, reads DTAVSQTPKYLVTQMGNDKSIKCEQNLGHDTMYWYKQDSKKFLKIMFSYNNKELIINETVPNRFSPKSPDKAHLNLHINSLELGDSAVYFCASSQGGNYGYTFGSGTRLTVV.

V is TRBV2 and J is TRBJ2-7, with D perhaps assigned TRBD1 or TRBD2 (6 bases each). This CDR3 comprises 15 residues. Trimming removed 1 base from V and 3 bases from J, with 13 bases in between. Germline CDR1 SNHLY, CDR2 FYNNEI. The CDR3 spells CASSEGGAIDYEQYF. For the CDR3, the DNA is TGTGCCAGCAGTGAAGGGGGGGCGATAGACTACGAGCAGTACTTC.

This clonotype was counted only a few times. The chain recombines TRBV18 with TRBJ2-1; either TRBD1 or TRBD2 may supply D (5 bases each). With 2 bases removed from V and 6 bases from J, the gap between germline ends came to 5 bases. Germline V lookup: CDR1 KGHSH, CDR2 LQKENI. The CDR3 is made up of 12 amino acids. The CDR3 DNA sequence: TGTGCCAGCTCACCAGGGGGCAATGAGCAGTTCTTC. Translated, it gives CASSPGGNEQFF.

The chain has TRBV29-1 and TRBJ2-7, with 9 bases aligning to TRBD1. The CDR3 covers 13 residues. J lost 5 bases, V lost 7 bases, and 9 bases had no gene match. CDR1 SQVTM and CDR2 ANQGSEA come from the germline V gene. CDR3 coding DNA: TGCAGCGCCCACCCGGACAGGGGCGACGAGCAGTACTTC. Translation: CSAHPDRGDEQYF.

This chain links TRBV20-1 with TRBJ2-4; 7 bases match TRBD1. The J segment lost 5 bases and the V segment lost 6 bases, leaving 4 bases of the junction unmatched. CDR1 and CDR2 from the germline V gene are DFQATT and SNEGSKA (reference sequence). There are 12 residues in the CDR3. In nucleotides, the CDR3 is TGCAGTGCCCCCGGGACAGAAAACATTCAGTACTTC. Protein sequence: CSAPGTENIQYF.

This clonotype appeared a single time. The V call is TRBV27, the J call TRBJ1-2, with 11 bases aligning to TRBD1. The CDR3 has 15 residues. The trim removed 2 bases at V and 6 bases at J, leaving 5 bases unmatched. Per germline, CDR1 MNHEY and CDR2 SMNVEV (reference sequence). CDR3 sequence: CASSLSRDRGNGYTF. CDR3 nucleotide sequence: TGTGCCAGCAGTTTAAGCCGGGACAGGGGGAATGGCTACACCTTC.

This chain links TRBV24-1 with TRBJ2-1; 8 bases align to TRBD1. Germline CDR1 reads KGHDR; CDR2 reads SFDVKD. J gave up 5 bases and V 2 bases, and 4 bases lay outside the gene matches. There are 15 residues in the CDR3. The CDR3 DNA follows: TGTGCCACCAGTGATTACAGGGGGAGCCACAATGAGCAGTTCTTC. Amino acids: CATSDYRGSHNEQFF.

The chain carries TRBV20-1 and TRBJ1-5; the D is unclear. The CDR3 runs to 13 residues. Germline values: CDR1 DFQATT, CDR2 SNEGSKA (reference sequence). Trimming took off 3 bases at V and 3 bases at J, with 9 bases between the two ends. The CDR3 loop is CSASVGDNQPQHF. For the CDR3, the DNA is TGCAGTGCTAGTGTGGGCGACAATCAGCCCCAGCATTTT.

The count of this clonotype is one. V is TRBV28 and J is TRBJ1-2; 9 positions match TRBD1. Germline V gene data show CDR1 as MDHEN and CDR2 as SYDVKM. V shed 5 bases, J shed 5 bases, and the junction held 9 bases outside the gene matches. This CDR3 is 15 amino acids long. CDR3 protein: CASSITGGLGYGYTF. The CDR3 coding sequence is TGTGCCAGCAGTATCACAGGGGGCTTGGGGTATGGCTACACCTTC.

The V call is TRBV20-1, the J call TRBJ2-3, with 9 bases identical to TRBD2. This CDR3 comprises 14 residues. CDR1 is DFQATT and CDR2 is SNEGSKA in the germline V gene (reference sequence). V lost 3 bases, J lost 2 bases, and 3 bases stayed unmatched. The CDR3 protein is CSASGGGATDTQYF. The CDR3 coding sequence is TGCAGTGCTAGCGGCGGGGGGGCCACAGATACGCAGTATTTT.

The chain has TRBV5-6 and TRBJ1-1; D possibly corresponds to TRBD1 (6 bases). CDR1 and CDR2 (germline): SGHDT, YYEEEE. CDR3 size: 16 residues. Trimming left V 4 bases short and J 2 bases short, with 18 bases between. The DNA for the CDR3 is TGTGCCAGCAGCCCATGGGGGGGGCGTACCAACACTGAAGCTTTCTTT. Translation: CASSPWGGRTNTEAFF.

The V gene is TRBV6-5, the J gene TRBJ1-2, with 7 bases that match TRBD1. V lost 0 bases, J lost 4 bases, and 14 bases stayed unmatched. The CDR3 has 18 amino acids. Germline loops: CDR1 MNHEY, CDR2 SVGAGI. CDR3 nucleotides: TGTGCCAGCAGTTACTCGAGAGGAGTCGACAGGGCCCTCTATGGCTACACCTTC. The encoded protein is CASSYSRGVDRALYGYTF.

This clonotype was counted a single time. The chain employs TRBV20-1 and TRBJ2-5; possibly TRBD2 for D (6 bases). This CDR3 contains 14 residues. Trimming left V 6 bases short and J 4 bases short, with 18 bases between. Germline CDR1 DFQATT, CDR2 SNEGSKA (reference sequence). This CDR3 is CSAREEGLRETQYF. As DNA, the CDR3 is TGCAGTGCGAGGGAGGAGGGATTAAGAGAGACCCAGTACTTC.

J is TRBJ2-5 and V is TRBV30; D possibly corresponds to TRBD2 (6 bases). The length of the CDR3 is 14 residues. Trimming removed 3 bases at V and 2 bases at J, with 13 bases between. Germline CDR1 GTSNPN, CDR2 SVGIG (reference sequence). The DNA of the CDR3 is TGTGCCTGGAGAGGAGCGGGCGGGCAAGAGACCCAGTACTTC. Protein: CAWRGAGGQETQYF.

The V gene is TRBV7-9, the J gene TRBJ1-1, with D unclear. Deletions cut 1 base from V and 10 bases from J, with 7 bases between. Germline CDR1 and CDR2: SEHNR and FQNEAQ (reference sequence). This CDR3 spans 11 amino acids. This CDR3 reads CASSLVGGAFF. DNA for the CDR3: TGTGCCAGCAGCTTAGTCGGAGGAGCTTTCTTT.

The chain is built from TRBV9 and TRBJ2-3; D remains ambiguous. V was cut by 0 bases and J by 5 bases, with 13 bases left in between. The CDR3 sequence is 15 residues long. Germline V gene data show CDR1 as SGDLS and CDR2 as YYNGEE. CDR3 loop: CASSVGGLNGDTQYF. The CDR3 nucleotides are TGTGCCAGCAGCGTAGGTGGCCTGAATGGAGATACGCAGTATTTT.

This chain connects TRBV29-1 to TRBJ2-5; D not resolved. This CDR3 region has 12 residues. The germline CDR1 and CDR2 sequences are SQVTM and ANQGSEA. The V end lost 4 bases, the J end lost 2 bases, and 8 bases lay between the germline ends. Here the CDR3 reads CSVVFSQETQYF. CDR3 coding DNA: TGCAGCGTTGTGTTCAGTCAAGAGACCCAGTACTTC.

V usage is TRBV7-9 and J usage is TRBJ2-3; D ambiguous. Deletions cut 0 bases from V and 7 bases from J, with 8 bases between. Germline CDR1 reads SEHNR; CDR2 reads FQNEAQ (reference sequence). This CDR3 has 13 residues. Written as DNA, the CDR3 is TGTGCCAGCAGCTTAGCGTCCGCGAATACGCAGTATTTT. This codes for CASSLASANTQYF.

The J gene is TRBJ1-4, the V gene TRBV2, with 9 bases aligning to TRBD1. Germline trimming cut 6 bases from V and 10 bases from J; bases unmatched to any gene: 6. The CDR3 loop spans 13 amino acids. CDR1 and CDR2 (germline): SNHLY, FYNNEI. Written as DNA, the CDR3 is TGTGCCAGCAGCTCGGGACAGGGAACAAAACTGTTTTTT. Encoded protein: CASSSGQGTKLFF.

The CDR3 sequence: CASSFLNTDTQYF. Here the CDR3 DNA reads TGTGCCAGCAGCTTCCTAAACACAGATACGCAGTATTTT. This chain links TRBV7-2 with TRBJ2-3; no clear D gene. Germline-derived CDR1 and CDR2 are SGHTA and FQGNSA. The CDR3 has 13 residues. Trimming removed 3 bases at V and 2 bases at J, with 6 bases between.